This is a list of T cell receptor beta chains from one sample in a study of cytomegalovirus exposure and HLA in healthy donors. Sequencing was performed with immunoSEQ multiplex PCR; in TCRdb, only in-frame clones are kept and a portion is missing. The table lists approximately 210,000 clones, 79% of them singletons, with approximately 0.4% in the top ten. The source material was PBMCs. The origin of the receptors is a male donor in good health and CMV-seropositive. CDR3s include the opening cysteine and the closing phenylalanine or tryptophan. Fields, in order: J gene, CDR3 length, D gene, V gene, clone size, CDR3 DNA, CDR3 protein. D genes are given only for firm matches. Some rows have no size entry. The others give once, few or many, or a class for an expanded clone.

J gene: TRBJ1-6; CDR3 length: 17; D gene: .; V gene: TRBV5-1; clone size: .; CDR3 DNA: TGCGCCAGCAGCCCAACCGGGACTGTTAGGTCAGGTTCACCCCTCCACTTT; CDR3 protein: CASSPTGTVRSGSPLHF
J gene: TRBJ2-1; CDR3 length: 17; D gene: .; V gene: TRBV6-1; clone size: .; CDR3 DNA: TGTGCCAGCAGTGAAGCGCTCTTGGGAGGAAATTACAATGAGCAGTTCTTC; CDR3 protein: CASSEALLGGNYNEQFF
J gene: TRBJ2-5; CDR3 length: 13; D gene: .; V gene: TRBV5-6; clone size: .; CDR3 DNA: TGTGCCAGCAGCTTGGCTGTATTGGAGACCCAGTACTTC; CDR3 protein: CASSLAVLETQYF
J gene: TRBJ1-6; CDR3 length: 15; D gene: .; V gene: TRBV5-5; clone size: .; CDR3 DNA: TGTGCCAGCAGCTTGAGACCGTCGGAGAATTCACCCCTCCACTTT; CDR3 protein: CASSLRPSENSPLHF
J gene: TRBJ2-7; CDR3 length: 15; D gene: .; V gene: TRBV6-5; clone size: .; CDR3 DNA: TGTGCCAGCAGTTACTCAAGGCAGGGGTACCACGAGCAGTACTTC; CDR3 protein: CASSYSRQGYHEQYF
J gene: TRBJ1-2; CDR3 length: 17; D gene: TRBD1; V gene: TRBV10-3; clone size: .; CDR3 DNA: TGTGCAATCGGGCTTCATCATGTTCTAACAGGGGTTGATGGCTACACCTTC; CDR3 protein: CAIGLHHVLTGVDGYTF
J gene: TRBJ2-1; CDR3 length: 16; D gene: TRBD2; V gene: TRBV7-8; clone size: few; CDR3 DNA: TGTGCCAGCAGCTTATCCGGACTAGCGGGAGACAATGAGCAGTTCTTC; CDR3 protein: CASSLSGLAGDNEQFF
J gene: TRBJ2-1; CDR3 length: 16; D gene: TRBD2; V gene: TRBV5-4; clone size: few; CDR3 DNA: TGTGCCAGCAGCTTGGCCGTGACTAGCGGGCGAGGTGAGCAGTTCTTC; CDR3 protein: CASSLAVTSGRGEQFF
J gene: TRBJ2-4; CDR3 length: 13; D gene: .; V gene: TRBV18; clone size: .; CDR3 DNA: TGTGCCAGCTCACCAGACAGGGAGGACATTCAGTACTTC; CDR3 protein: CASSPDREDIQYF
J gene: TRBJ2-7; CDR3 length: 15; D gene: .; V gene: TRBV6-5; clone size: once; CDR3 DNA: TGTGCCAGCAGATTAACAGGGGGGGCTTCGTGGGAGCAGTACTTC; CDR3 protein: CASRLTGGASWEQYF
J gene: TRBJ2-7; CDR3 length: 15; D gene: TRBD1; V gene: TRBV4-3; clone size: .; CDR3 DNA: TGCGCCAGCAGCCAGGGACAGAGTTTTTCCTACGAGCAGTACTTC; CDR3 protein: CASSQGQSFSYEQYF
J gene: TRBJ2-5; CDR3 length: 12; D gene: TRBD2; V gene: TRBV2; clone size: .; CDR3 DNA: TGTGCCTCGGGGGGGCCGGGAAAGACCCAGTACTTC; CDR3 protein: CASGGPGKTQYF
J gene: TRBJ2-3; CDR3 length: 14; D gene: .; V gene: TRBV14; clone size: .; CDR3 DNA: TGTGCCAGCAGCCAAGGACAGTTCACAGATACGCAGTATTTT; CDR3 protein: CASSQGQFTDTQYF
J gene: TRBJ2-5; CDR3 length: 15; D gene: TRBD1; V gene: TRBV11-3; clone size: .; CDR3 DNA: TGTGCCAGCAGCCCAAACCCGACAGGGGTTGAGACCCAGTACTTC; CDR3 protein: CASSPNPTGVETQYF
J gene: TRBJ2-7; CDR3 length: 14; D gene: .; V gene: TRBV11-1; clone size: .; CDR3 DNA: TGTGCCAGCAGCTTGGGCAGGGCGTCCCACGAGCAGTACTTC; CDR3 protein: CASSLGRASHEQYF
J gene: TRBJ2-3; CDR3 length: 15; D gene: .; V gene: TRBV19; clone size: .; CDR3 DNA: TGTGCCAGTCGCCTAAATCCCTTACTCACAGATACGCAGTATTTT; CDR3 protein: CASRLNPLLTDTQYF
J gene: TRBJ1-2; CDR3 length: 14; D gene: TRBD1; V gene: TRBV10-3; clone size: once; CDR3 DNA: TGTGCCATCAGTGATTCAGGGGGCGCCTATGGCTACACCTTC; CDR3 protein: CAISDSGGAYGYTF
J gene: TRBJ1-2; CDR3 length: 15; D gene: TRBD1; V gene: TRBV7-9; clone size: .; CDR3 DNA: TGTGCCAGCAGCTTCTCCTCGACAGGGTCTGACGGCTACACCTTC; CDR3 protein: CASSFSSTGSDGYTF
J gene: TRBJ2-7; CDR3 length: 14; D gene: TRBD1; V gene: TRBV10-3; clone size: few; CDR3 DNA: TGTGCCATCAGTGAGTGGGGACAGACCTACGAGCAGTACTTC; CDR3 protein: CAISEWGQTYEQYF
J gene: TRBJ2-1; CDR3 length: 11; D gene: .; V gene: TRBV20-1; clone size: once; CDR3 DNA: TGCAGTGCTAGCCAGTACAATGAGCAGTTCTTC; CDR3 protein: CSASQYNEQFF
J gene: TRBJ1-4; CDR3 length: 14; D gene: .; V gene: TRBV7-9; clone size: .; CDR3 DNA: TGTGCCAGCACCTTGGTCAGGGAAGGAGAAAAACTGTTTTTT; CDR3 protein: CASTLVREGEKLFF
J gene: TRBJ1-1; CDR3 length: 12; D gene: .; V gene: TRBV10-3; clone size: few; CDR3 DNA: TGTGCCATCAGAGAGGGGGAGACTGAAGCTTTCTTT; CDR3 protein: CAIREGETEAFF
J gene: TRBJ2-1; CDR3 length: 15; D gene: TRBD2; V gene: TRBV9; clone size: .; CDR3 DNA: TGTGCCAGCAGCGGTTTCGGGGGGGCCGGGGATGAGCAGTTCTTC; CDR3 protein: CASSGFGGAGDEQFF
J gene: TRBJ2-1; CDR3 length: 15; D gene: .; V gene: TRBV11-1; clone size: .; CDR3 DNA: TGTGCCAGCAGCTTACGCCGGGATGGTCGGGATGAGCAGTTCTTC; CDR3 protein: CASSLRRDGRDEQFF
J gene: TRBJ2-7; CDR3 length: 15; D gene: .; V gene: TRBV27; clone size: .; CDR3 DNA: TGTGCCAGCAGTTTTACGGGACATTCCCTTTACGAGCAGTACTTC; CDR3 protein: CASSFTGHSLYEQYF
J gene: TRBJ2-5; CDR3 length: 18; D gene: TRBD2; V gene: TRBV9; clone size: .; CDR3 DNA: TGTGCCAGCAGCGTAGCGGCGGGGGGGGGCCCGCCCCAAGAGACCCAGTACTTC; CDR3 protein: CASSVAAGGGPPQETQYF
J gene: TRBJ1-6; CDR3 length: 16; D gene: .; V gene: TRBV19; clone size: .; CDR3 DNA: TGTGCCAGTAGTATAAATTATGCGGCGGGTAATTCACCCCTCCACTTT; CDR3 protein: CASSINYAAGNSPLHF
J gene: TRBJ2-7; CDR3 length: 15; D gene: .; V gene: TRBV9; clone size: .; CDR3 DNA: TGTGCCAGCAGCGTAGTTCCAGGGGCCTCCTACGAGCAGTACTTC; CDR3 protein: CASSVVPGASYEQYF
J gene: TRBJ1-2; CDR3 length: 12; D gene: .; V gene: TRBV19; clone size: .; CDR3 DNA: TGTGCCAGTAGGAACAGCAACTATGGCTACACCTTC; CDR3 protein: CASRNSNYGYTF